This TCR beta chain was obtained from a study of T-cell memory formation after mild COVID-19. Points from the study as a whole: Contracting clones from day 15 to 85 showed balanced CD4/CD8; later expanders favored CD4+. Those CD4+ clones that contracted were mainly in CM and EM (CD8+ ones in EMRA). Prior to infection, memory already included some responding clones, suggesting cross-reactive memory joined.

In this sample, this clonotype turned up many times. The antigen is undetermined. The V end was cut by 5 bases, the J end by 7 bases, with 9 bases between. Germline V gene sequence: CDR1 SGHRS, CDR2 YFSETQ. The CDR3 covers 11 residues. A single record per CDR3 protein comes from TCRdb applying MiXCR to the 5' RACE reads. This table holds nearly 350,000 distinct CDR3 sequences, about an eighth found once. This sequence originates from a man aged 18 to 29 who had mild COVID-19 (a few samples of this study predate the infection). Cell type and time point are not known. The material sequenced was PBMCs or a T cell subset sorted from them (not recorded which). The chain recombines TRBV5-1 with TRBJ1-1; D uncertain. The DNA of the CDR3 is TGCGCCAGCAGGATCGACGGTGAAGCTTTCTTT. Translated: CASRIDGEAFF.